A selection of T cell receptor beta chains follows, all from one sample in a study of blood T cell repertoires in COVID-19. Sequenced by immunoSEQ multiplex PCR; TCRdb stores in-frame clones only, minus some. The table lists approximately 350,000 clones, about 88% of them singletons. The material sequenced was peripheral blood. These receptors all stem from a woman aged 55-69 years with COVID-19, enrolled during active disease. CDR3s include the opening cysteine and the closing phenylalanine or tryptophan. Fields, in order: V gene, D gene, J gene, clone size, CDR3 protein, CDR3 DNA. A D gene is named only where the DNA matches it firmly. Not all rows give a size; the values are once, few, many and, for expanded clones, a class.

TRBV23-1,-,TRBJ2-2,-,CASSQSGGSGDSALTSNTGELFF,TGCGCCAGCAGTCAATCCGGTGGGTCGGGCGACAGTGCCCTCACTTCGAACACCGGGGAGCTGTTTTTT
TRBV9,-,TRBJ2-3,few,CASSWRTSTDTQYF,TGTGCCAGCAGCTGGAGGACTTCAACAGATACGCAGTATTTT
TRBV19,TRBD1,TRBJ1-2,-,CASSKSPGTVDYGYTF,TGTGCCAGTAGTAAATCACCGGGGACAGTTGATTATGGCTACACCTTC
TRBV7-2,-,TRBJ2-3,-,CASSFGGDTQYF,TGTGCCAGCAGCTTCGGGGGAGATACGCAGTATTTT
TRBV6-5,TRBD1,TRBJ2-7,-,CASSYSGTGGYEQYF,TGTGCCAGCAGTTACTCGGGGACAGGGGGCTACGAGCAGTACTTC
TRBV6-4,TRBD1,TRBJ2-3,-,CASSDLGQGEVFDTQYF,TGTGCCAGCAGTGACCTCGGACAGGGAGAAGTATTCGATACGCAGTATTTT
TRBV27,TRBD1,TRBJ2-3,-,CASSPGGEVSATYSTDTQYF,TGTGCCAGCAGTCCAGGGGGCGAGGTTTCGGCGACCTACAGCACAGATACGCAGTATTTT
TRBV5-6,-,TRBJ1-1,-,CASSLWDMNTEAFF,TGTGCCAGCAGCTTGTGGGACATGAACACTGAAGCTTTCTTT
TRBV7-2,-,TRBJ2-2,-,CASSHGRGATNTGELFF,TGTGCCAGCAGTCACGGTCGGGGGGCCACGAACACCGGGGAGCTGTTTTTT
TRBV27,-,TRBJ1-5,-,CASSSGLSNQPQHF,TGTGCCAGCAGTTCCGGGTTAAGCAATCAGCCCCAGCATTTT
TRBV5-1,TRBD2,TRBJ2-3,-,CASSARTSGATDTQYF,TGCGCCAGCAGCGCGAGGACTAGCGGGGCCACAGATACGCAGTATTTT
TRBV4-3,TRBD1,TRBJ2-5,-,CASSQGDREETQYF,TGCGCCAGCAGCCAAGGGGACAGGGAGGAGACCCAGTACTTC
TRBV30,TRBD1,TRBJ1-4,-,CAWRPGQGFSRLFF,TGTGCCTGGAGGCCCGGACAGGGGTTCTCCCGCCTGTTTTTT
TRBV5-4,TRBD1,TRBJ2-3,-,CASSSPTGEGNTQYF,TGTGCCAGCAGCTCGCCGACAGGGGAAGGGAATACGCAGTATTTT
TRBV11-2,TRBD1,TRBJ2-6,-,CASSADRVAGANVLTF,TGTGCCAGCAGCGCCGACAGGGTGGCTGGGGCCAACGTCCTGACTTTC
TRBV28,-,TRBJ1-2,-,CASSLSGANYGYTF,TGTGCCAGCAGTTTATCAGGGGCCAACTATGGCTACACCTTC
TRBV5-1,TRBD1,TRBJ1-6,few,CASSLGGTGPSYNSPLHF,TGCGCCAGCAGCCTAGGGGGGACAGGCCCCTCCTATAATTCGCCCCTCCACTTT
TRBV6-5,TRBD1,TRBJ2-1,-,CASSYSTGLYNEQFF,TGTGCCAGCAGTTACTCGACAGGGCTATACAATGAGCAGTTCTTC
TRBV6-5,TRBD1,TRBJ1-1,-,CASRWTGADTEAFF,TGTGCCAGCAGATGGACAGGGGCGGACACTGAAGCTTTCTTT
TRBV27,-,TRBJ2-7,-,CASTSGQSYEQYF,TGTGCCAGCACCTCTGGACAGTCCTACGAGCAGTACTTC
TRBV4-3,TRBD2,TRBJ2-7,-,CASSQLAGGFEQYF,TGCGCCAGCAGCCAACTAGCGGGGGGTTTCGAGCAGTACTTC
TRBV9,TRBD1,TRBJ2-1,-,CASSEHRGRQLNEQFF,TGTGCCAGCAGCGAGCACAGGGGGCGTCAGCTAAATGAGCAGTTCTTC
TRBV4-1,-,TRBJ2-5,once,CASSQGRIAQDKETQYF,TGCGCCAGCAGCCAAGGGCGTATCGCACAGGACAAAGAGACCCAGTACTTC
TRBV6-4,TRBD2,TRBJ2-3,-,CASRYPGTSGGDTQYF,TGTGCCAGCAGATACCCCGGGACTAGCGGGGGAGATACGCAGTATTTT
TRBV15,TRBD2,TRBJ2-3,-,CATSSLLRGGTDTQYF,TGTGCCACCAGCAGTTTACTCCGGGGGGGCACAGATACGCAGTATTTT
TRBV5-4,-,TRBJ2-1,few,CASSETGSSGDEQFF,TGTGCCAGCAGCGAAACAGGCTCTTCTGGCGATGAGCAGTTCTTC
TRBV30,TRBD1,TRBJ2-7,-,CAWSVGQGPYEQYF,TGTGCCTGGAGTGTAGGACAGGGCCCCTACGAGCAGTACTTC
TRBV19,-,TRBJ2-3,-,CASSSIGASTDTQYF,TGTGCCAGTAGTTCCATAGGAGCCAGCACAGATACGCAGTATTTT
TRBV29-1,TRBD2,TRBJ2-3,-,CSVPAGGLGDTQYF,TGCAGCGTTCCAGCGGGGGGGCTGGGAGATACGCAGTATTTT
TRBV4-1,-,TRBJ2-3,-,CASSHPPSGAADTQYF,TGCGCCAGCAGCCATCCCCCTTCAGGGGCGGCAGATACGCAGTATTTT
TRBV6-1,TRBD1,TRBJ1-2,-,CASRGRGLGYGYTF,TGTGCCAGCAGAGGAAGGGGGCTTGGCTATGGCTACACCTTC
TRBV7-9,TRBD1,TRBJ1-1,once,CASSAPQGGGTEAFF,TGTGCCAGCAGCGCCCCACAGGGGGGAGGCACTGAAGCTTTCTTT
TRBV5-4,-,TRBJ1-2,-,CASSPGRDNYGYTF,TGTGCCAGCAGCCCAGGGCGGGATAACTATGGCTACACCTTC
TRBV30,-,TRBJ1-2,-,CAWSILQGPRDYGYTF,TGTGCCTGGAGTATTCTACAGGGTCCCAGGGACTATGGCTACACCTTC
TRBV18,-,TRBJ1-1,-,CASSSTVMNTEAFF,TGTGCCAGCTCATCCACAGTCATGAACACTGAAGCTTTCTTT
TRBV2,TRBD1,TRBJ1-5,-,CASQDRAPNQPQHF,TGTGCCAGCCAAGACAGGGCACCGAATCAGCCCCAGCATTTT